Shown below are 18 T cell receptor beta chains from a single sample sequenced in a study of response to subunit inactivated influenza vaccine. TCRdb itself ran the RT-PCR reads through MiXCR, one entry per CDR3 protein. The sample has 550,000 to 600,000 distinct CDR3 sequences; approximately 10% are singletons. This specimen consisted of PBMCs from blood, obtained on the day of vaccination. The receptors stem from a man aged 45-65 years who received an inactivated influenza vaccine.

A few counts support this clonotype. The chain recombines TRBV6-1 with TRBJ2-2, with a weak D call TRBD1 (5 bases). Germline assignment: CDR1 MNHNS and CDR2 SASEGT. The CDR3 is 13 amino acids. V was cut by 7 bases and J by 3 bases, with 9 bases left in between. The CDR3 nucleotides read TGTGCCAGCACAGGGTCTTACACCGGGGAGCTGTTTTTT. Translated: CASTGSYTGELFF.

The CDR3 spells CASSSLQTGDYNSPLHF. The CDR3 bases are TGTGCCAGCAGTTCCCTACAGACAGGGGACTATAATTCACCCCTCCACTTT. The V call is TRBV27, the J call TRBJ1-6, with 8 bases fitting TRBD1. V was clipped by 4 bases and J by 3 bases; unmatched bases: 8. In germline, CDR1 is MNHEY, CDR2 SMNVEV (reference sequence). This CDR3 contains 17 residues.

This clonotype occurred many times. The chain links TRBV4-2 to TRBJ1-6; D remains ambiguous. Trimming shortened V by 0 bases and J by 3 bases, and 6 bases separated the two germline ends. The CDR3 length is 15 residues. Per germline, CDR1 LGHNA and CDR2 YNFKEQ. CDR3 bases: TGTGCCAGCAGCCAAGATGGGAACTATAATTCACCCCTCCACTTT. It translates to CASSQDGNYNSPLHF.

J is TRBJ2-1 and V is TRBV12-3 or TRBV12-4; D may correspond to TRBD1 or TRBD2 (5 bases each). V was shortened by 3 bases and J by 0 bases, with 9 bases between the two germline ends. The CDR3 contains 15 residues. As DNA, the CDR3 is TGTGCCAGCAGTTTGGGGCGGGCCTCCTACAATGAGCAGTTCTTC. This encodes CASSLGRASYNEQFF.

This clonotype has ten or more counts. The J gene is TRBJ1-1, the V gene TRBV12-3 or TRBV12-4; perhaps TRBD1 as D (5 bases). This CDR3 comprises 14 residues. The V and J ends lost 1 base and 5 bases respectively, with 11 bases between them. The CDR3 here is CASSLGGPKTEAFF. DNA for the CDR3: TGTGCCAGCAGTTTAGGGGGCCCCAAGACTGAAGCTTTCTTT.

This clonotype was picked up a small number of times. The CDR3 spells CSVEDPKVWSQETQYF. CDR3 nucleotide sequence: TGCAGCGTTGAAGATCCGAAGGTGTGGTCACAAGAGACCCAGTACTTC. This rearrangement joins TRBV29-1 to TRBJ2-5; D is ambiguous. The V and J ends lost 0 bases and 2 bases respectively, with 16 bases between them. Germline assignment: CDR1 SQVTM and CDR2 ANQGSEA. This CDR3 has 16 residues.

This clonotype was seen more than once but under ten times. The gene calls are TRBV7-2 and TRBJ1-5; 10 nucleotides align to TRBD1. Germline values: CDR1 SGHTA, CDR2 FQGNSA. This CDR3 is built from 16 residues. Germline trimming cut 0 bases from V and 7 bases from J; bases unmatched to any gene: 6. CDR3 sequence reads: CASSLAGTGVGQPQHF. The CDR3 nucleotides read TGTGCCAGCAGCTTAGCCGGGACAGGGGTGGGCCAGCCCCAGCATTTT.

J is TRBJ2-7 and V is TRBV28; 11 bases align to TRBD1. Unmatched junction bases numbered 11, after V lost 4 bases and J lost 6 bases. CDR1 is MDHEN, CDR2 SYDVKM, per germline. The CDR3 contains 16 residues. Here the CDR3 DNA reads TGTGCCAGCAGTTCGCCGGGGACAGGGGGTTACTCCGAGCAGTACTTC. The encoded protein is CASSSPGTGGYSEQYF.

V and J are TRBV20-1 and TRBJ1-1; D uncertain. CDR1 and CDR2 from the germline V gene are DFQATT and SNEGSKA (reference sequence). V dropped 0 bases and J dropped 0 bases, with 14 bases sitting between them. CDR3 length: 16 amino acids. In DNA, the CDR3 is TGCAGTGCTAGAGACCCCAGCAGGCCCATGAACACTGAAGCTTTCTTT. Encoded protein: CSARDPSRPMNTEAFF.

There are a few counts of this clonotype. The CDR3 region is CASSQDLSSSGTF. CDR3 bases: TGTGCCAGCAGCCAAGATCTCTCCAGTTCTGGGACCTTC. This chain joins TRBV3-1 and TRBJ1-2; D not resolved. V lost 0 bases and J lost 14, with 16 bases in between. This CDR3 has 13 residues. CDR1 is LGHDT, CDR2 YNNKEL, per germline (reference sequence). Based on the CDR3 plus reference TRBV3-1 and TRBJ1-2, the full variable domain is DTAVSQTPKYLVTQMGNDKSIKCEQNLGHDTMYWYKQDSKKFLKIMFSYNNKELIINETVPNRFSPKSPDKAHLNLHINSLELGDSAVYFCASSQDLSSSGTFGSGTRLTVV.

This clonotype was seen a few times. The V and J genes are TRBV7-2 and TRBJ1-2, with 9 bases that match TRBD1. The CDR3 totals 15 residues. Unmatched junction bases numbered 9, after V lost 5 bases and J lost 5 bases. Germline CDR1 and CDR2: SGHTA and FQGNSA. CDR3 sequence (DNA): TGTGCCAGCAGCCACACCGGACAGGGGATGTATGGCTACACCTTC. Translation: CASSHTGQGMYGYTF.

The chain is built from TRBV10-3 and TRBJ2-1, with a possible D match to TRBD1 (6 bases). This CDR3 has 15 residues. With 0 bases removed from V and 9 bases from J, the gap between germline ends came to 15 bases. CDR1 and CDR2 from the germline V gene are ENHRY and SYGVKD. CDR3 in DNA: TGTGCCATCAGTGAGTCGCCAGGGGCGCGGAGTGAGCAGTTCTTC. Amino acids: CAISESPGARSEQFF.

This clonotype showed up just a few times. J is TRBJ2-1 and V is TRBV5-1; 9 bases line up with TRBD2. There are 15 residues in the CDR3. Germline V gene data show CDR1 as SGHRS and CDR2 as YFSETQ. Trimming removed 4 bases from V and 8 bases from J; junction bases left unmatched: 10. Written as DNA, the CDR3 is TGCGCCAGCAGCCACGGACTAGCGTTTACCGATGAGCAGTTCTTC. Translating it yields CASSHGLAFTDEQFF.

Only a few counts were recorded for this clonotype. This chain uses TRBV2 with TRBJ2-7; D tentatively reads TRBD1 or TRBD2 (6 bases each). The germline V gene encodes CDR1 SNHLY and CDR2 FYNNEI. V lost 6 bases, J lost 2 bases, and 14 bases lay in between. This CDR3 spans 14 amino acids. DNA for the CDR3: TGTGCCAGCAGGTGGGGGGCCGGAACCTACGAGCAGTACTTC. Protein product: CASRWGAGTYEQYF. Full variable domain (outside the CDR3, taken from reference TRBV2 and TRBJ2-7): EPEVTQTPSHQVTQMGQEVILRCVPISNHLYFYWYRQILGQKVEFLVSFYNNEISEKSEIFDDQFSVERPDGSNFTLKIRSTKLEDSAMYFCASRWGAGTYEQYFGPGTRLTVT.

In this sample, this clonotype turned up many times. This chain connects TRBV12-3 or TRBV12-4 to TRBJ2-2, with D possibly matching TRBD2 (5 bases). This CDR3 spans 13 amino acids. Between the trimmed V and J ends, which lost 4 bases and 6 bases, there was a span of 9 bases. The CDR3 loop is CASSSDFAGELFF. The CDR3 bases are TGTGCCAGCAGTTCGGACTTTGCCGGGGAGCTGTTTTTT.

This rearrangement joins TRBV7-9 to TRBJ2-1, with TRBD1 as a possible D gene (5 bases). Trimming shortened V by 3 bases and J by 9 bases, and 15 bases separated the two germline ends. There are 14 residues in the CDR3. CDR1 and CDR2 (germline): SEHNR, FQNEAQ (reference sequence). CDR3 nucleotides: TGTGCCAGCAGCTTCTCGGAGACAGACGGTGAGCAGTTCTTC. Translating it yields CASSFSETDGEQFF.

Only a few counts were recorded for this clonotype. The rearrangement links TRBV2 to TRBJ1-1; no clear D gene. Germline V gene sequence: CDR1 SNHLY, CDR2 FYNNEI. With 5 bases removed from V and 10 bases from J, the gap between germline ends came to 14 bases. The CDR3 runs to 12 residues. The CDR3 nucleotides are TGTGCCAGCAGTCGACCCGTCCCCGGAGCTTTCTTT. Its translation is CASSRPVPGAFF.

This clonotype was counted only a few times. V and J are TRBV12-3 or TRBV12-4 and TRBJ2-7; the match to TRBD1 covers 8 bases. The CDR3 has 14 amino acids. The ends lost 7 bases at V and 0 bases at J; junction bases unmatched: 5. For the CDR3, the DNA is TGTGCCAGCACTAGGACAGGGCCCTCCTACGAGCAGTACTTC. It translates to CASTRTGPSYEQYF.